This T cell receptor beta chain originates from a study of shared clonotypes between healthy human individuals. Here immunoSEQ multiplex PCR was the method, and the copy in TCRdb shows in-frame clones only, minus some. The data show millions of clones, about 92% seen once. Positive CCR7 selection of CD45RO-negative cells yielded the naive CD8 cells, and terminally differentiated effector memory CD45RA+ cells were excluded. The V and J ends lost 5 bases and 4 bases respectively, with 14 bases between them. Per germline, CDR1 MNHEY and CDR2 SMNVEV (reference sequence). CDR3 length equals 14 residues. The source is a man between 18 and 35 years old in good health. Some clones in this sample may be carry-over from other donors' samples. The specimen sequenced was naive CD8+ T cells from PBMCs. The rearrangement links TRBV27 to TRBJ1-1; tentative D call: TRBD1 (6 bases). The CDR3 spells CASSSRGDGTEAFF. In DNA, the CDR3 is TGTGCCAGCAGTAGCAGGGGCGATGGCACTGAAGCTTTCTTT.